This record covers a single T cell receptor beta chain. Its target is unknown. TCRdb used MiXCR to reprocess the 5' RACE reads, holding one entry per CDR3 protein. The table has around 140,000 distinct CDR3 sequences, about 15% seen once; the top ten hold about 33%. These data originate in a study of CD8 T cells in ankylosing spondylitis. Study-wide results and caveats: There was a TCR beta motif, made of several highly homologous variants, that appeared characteristic of ankylosing spondylitis blood.

The CDR3 contains 15 residues. Germline V lookup: CDR1 MNHEY, CDR2 SVGEGT. V was clipped by 6 bases and J by 4 bases; unmatched bases: 9. The receptor was derived from a male donor with ankylosing spondylitis. The specimen sequenced was blood, either unsorted or a sorted T cell fraction (not recorded which). V usage is TRBV6-2 or TRBV6-3 and J usage is TRBJ2-1, with TRBD1 matching 7 bases. The CDR3 sequence is CASRNPGTDYNEQFF. The CDR3 DNA follows: TGTGCCAGCAGAAACCCCGGGACAGATTACAATGAGCAGTTCTTC.